The T cell receptor beta chain described here comes from a study of human T cells and chemical hapten exposure. Overall study: A roughly 2 cm by roughly 2 cm inner upper arm patch received 2% DPC for sensitization.

Trimming at V came to 5 bases and at J to 0 bases, leaving 4 bases not matched to a gene. The CDR3 runs 15 residues. The germline V gene has CDR1 MNHNS and CDR2 SASEGT. The time point denotes: patch test 3, about 24 weeks after DPC sensitization. Treatment of the sample: therapeutic diphenylcyclopropenone sensitization with weekly scalp DPC. TCRdb processed the RACE reads anew with MiXCR; each CDR3 protein has one entry. The table shows some 110,000 distinct CDR3 sequences, with roughly 12% occurring only once. General study points: With alopecia, donors may have immune responses unlike healthy people's. Expanded TCR counts at PT1 went up together with patch test score, a positive correlation.

This clonotype was counted ten times or more. The target antigen is unknown. Specimen: whole blood, collected in connection with sensitization to the hapten diphenylcyclopropenone (DPC). The receptor's source is a woman aged 45-59 years with alopecia areata. Some clones in this sample may be carry-over from other donors' samples. V gene TRBV6-1 combines with J gene TRBJ2-3, with 8 positions matching TRBD2. The CDR3 protein is CASSTLAASTDTQYF. CDR3 nucleotide sequence: TGTGCCAGCAGTACACTAGCGGCCAGCACAGATACGCAGTATTTT.